This paragraph reports one T cell receptor (beta chain). Its antigen is unknown. The data were obtained in a study of T cell responses to AZD1222 COVID-19 vaccine. Points from the study as a whole: Seropositive status at baseline applied to only five to seven AZD1222 recipients. Within unmutated variant regions lay the reported targets of nearly half of spike-specific TCRs.

Germline V gives CDR1 MNHNS, CDR2 SASEGT. The CDR3 consists of 11 residues. Trimming took 1 base from V and 5 from J, leaving 2 bases between them. Produced via immunoSEQ multiplex PCR; TCRdb's table is partial and in-frame only. The top ten clones hold over 1.5% of a sample with about 100,000 clones, about nine tenths of them seen once. The sequence was collected from an adult in good health. The material was peripheral blood, obtained on day 0 of AZD1222 vaccination. This rearrangement joins TRBV6-1 to TRBJ2-5; D gene uncertain. CDR3 loop: CASSEVETQYF. CDR3 DNA sequence: TGTGCCAGCAGTGAAGTGGAGACCCAGTACTTC.